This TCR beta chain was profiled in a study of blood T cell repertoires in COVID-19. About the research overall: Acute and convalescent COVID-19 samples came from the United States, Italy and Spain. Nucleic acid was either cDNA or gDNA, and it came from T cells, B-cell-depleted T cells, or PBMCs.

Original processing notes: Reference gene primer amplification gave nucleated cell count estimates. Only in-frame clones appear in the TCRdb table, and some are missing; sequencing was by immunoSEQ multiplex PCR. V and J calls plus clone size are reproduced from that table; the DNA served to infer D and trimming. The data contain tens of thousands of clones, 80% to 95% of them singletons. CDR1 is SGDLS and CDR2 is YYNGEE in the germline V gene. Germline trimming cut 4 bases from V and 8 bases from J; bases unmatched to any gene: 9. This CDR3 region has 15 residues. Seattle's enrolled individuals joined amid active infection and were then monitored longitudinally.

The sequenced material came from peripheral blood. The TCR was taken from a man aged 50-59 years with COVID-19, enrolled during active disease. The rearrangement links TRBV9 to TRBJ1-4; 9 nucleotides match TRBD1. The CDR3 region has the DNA TGTGCCAGCAGCTCACAAGGGACAGGGCAGGAAAAACTGTTTTTT. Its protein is CASSSQGTGQEKLFF.